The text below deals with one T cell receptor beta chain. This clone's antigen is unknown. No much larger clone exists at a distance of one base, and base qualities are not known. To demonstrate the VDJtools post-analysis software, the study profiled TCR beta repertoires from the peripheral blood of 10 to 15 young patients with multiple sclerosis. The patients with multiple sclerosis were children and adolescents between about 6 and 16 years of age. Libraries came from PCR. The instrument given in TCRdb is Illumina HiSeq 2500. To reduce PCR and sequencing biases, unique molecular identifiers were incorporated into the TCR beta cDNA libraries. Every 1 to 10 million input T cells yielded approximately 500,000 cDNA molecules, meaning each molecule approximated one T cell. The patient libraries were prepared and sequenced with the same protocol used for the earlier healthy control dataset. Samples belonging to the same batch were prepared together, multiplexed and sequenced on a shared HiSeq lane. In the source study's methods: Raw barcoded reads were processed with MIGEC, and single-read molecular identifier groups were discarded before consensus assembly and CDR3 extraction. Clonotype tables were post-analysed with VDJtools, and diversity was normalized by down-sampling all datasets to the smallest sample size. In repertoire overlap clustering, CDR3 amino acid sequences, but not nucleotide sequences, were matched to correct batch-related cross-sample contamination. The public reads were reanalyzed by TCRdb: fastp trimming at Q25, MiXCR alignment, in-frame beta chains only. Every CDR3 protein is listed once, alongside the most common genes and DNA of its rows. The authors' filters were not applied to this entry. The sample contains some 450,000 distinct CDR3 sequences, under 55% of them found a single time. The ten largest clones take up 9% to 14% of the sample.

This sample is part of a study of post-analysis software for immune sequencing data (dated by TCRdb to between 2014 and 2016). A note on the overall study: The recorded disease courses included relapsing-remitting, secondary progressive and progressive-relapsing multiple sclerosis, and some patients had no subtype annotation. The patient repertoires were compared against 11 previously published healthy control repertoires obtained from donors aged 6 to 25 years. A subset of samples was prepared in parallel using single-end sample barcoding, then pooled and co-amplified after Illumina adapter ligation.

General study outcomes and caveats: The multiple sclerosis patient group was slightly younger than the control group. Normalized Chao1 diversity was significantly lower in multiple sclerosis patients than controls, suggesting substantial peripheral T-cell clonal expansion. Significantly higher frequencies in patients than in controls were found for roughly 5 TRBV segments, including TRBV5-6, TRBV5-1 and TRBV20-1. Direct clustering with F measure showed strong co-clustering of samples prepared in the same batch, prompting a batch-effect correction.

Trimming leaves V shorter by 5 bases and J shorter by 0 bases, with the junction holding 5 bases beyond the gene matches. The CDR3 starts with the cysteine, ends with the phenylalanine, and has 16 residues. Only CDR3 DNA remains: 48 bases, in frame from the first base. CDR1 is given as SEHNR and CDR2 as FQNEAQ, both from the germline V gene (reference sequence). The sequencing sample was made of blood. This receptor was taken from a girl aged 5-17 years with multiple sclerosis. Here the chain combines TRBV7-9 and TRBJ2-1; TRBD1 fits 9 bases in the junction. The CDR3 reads CASSPRTGDSYNEQFF. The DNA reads TGTGCCAGCAGCCCGCGGACAGGGGACTCCTACAATGAGCAGTTCTTC. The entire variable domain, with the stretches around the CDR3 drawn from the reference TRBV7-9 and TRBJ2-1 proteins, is DTGVSQNPRHKITKRGQNVTFRCDPISEHNRLYWYRQTLGQGPEFLTYFQNEAQLEKSRLLSDRFSAERPKGSFSTLEIQRTEQGDSAMYLCASSPRTGDSYNEQFFGPGTRLTVL.